These 21 T cell receptor beta chains were sequenced from one sample in a study of radiotherapy plus CTLA-4 blockade in lung cancer. Clones were sequenced by immunoSEQ multiplex PCR, and TCRdb holds only the in-frame ones, with some missing. The data hold around 26,000 clones, with roughly 70% observed a single time. This specimen consisted of peripheral blood, obtained from a patient treated with radiotherapy plus ipilimumab. The receptors come from a human donor with non-small cell lung cancer whose response to radiotherapy plus ipilimumab could not be evaluated.

This chain joins TRBV6-6 and TRBJ2-7; tentative D call: TRBD2 (5 bases). V was cut by 1 base and J by 2 bases, with 9 bases left in between. Germline V lookup: CDR1 MNHNY, CDR2 SVGAGI (reference sequence). The CDR3 covers 14 residues. CDR3 loop: CASSYYSGTYEQYF. The CDR3 DNA reads as TGTGCCAGCAGTTACTACAGCGGTACCTACGAGCAGTACTTC.

This clone was counted a few times. The V and J genes are TRBV27 and TRBJ2-1; tentatively, D is TRBD1 (5 bases). V was clipped by 6 bases and J by 4 bases, with 19 bases between them. In germline, CDR1 is MNHEY, CDR2 SMNVEV (reference sequence). The CDR3 is 16 amino acids. CDR3 in amino acids: CASRGSGQQDYNEQFF. The DNA of the CDR3 is TGTGCCAGCAGGGGGTCCGGGCAACAGGATTACAATGAGCAGTTCTTC.

A word on this clone: Sequence at one end of the junction differs from germline and may be a read error. This chain connects TRBV7-2 to TRBJ2-3; TRBD2 is a possible D gene (5 bases). Germline V CDR1 and CDR2: SGHTA, FQGNSA. This CDR3 contains 13 residues. CDR3 DNA: TGTGCCAGCAGCCCTGCTAGCAGAGATACGCAGTATTTT. As protein: CASSPASRDTQYF.

The J gene is TRBJ2-5, the V gene TRBV6-1, with 8 bases aligning to TRBD2. There are 17 residues in the CDR3. V shed 1 base and J 4 bases; nucleotides not matched to a gene: 11. Germline V gene sequence: CDR1 MNHNS, CDR2 SASEGT. The CDR3 loop reads CASSEEIHGRASETQYF. CDR3 nucleotides: TGTGCCAGCAGTGAAGAAATCCACGGGAGGGCCTCAGAGACCCAGTACTTC.

The rearrangement joins TRBV6-5 to TRBJ1-6; D not resolved. The germline CDR1 and CDR2 sequences are MNHEY and SVGAGI. Between the trimmed V and J ends, which lost 0 bases and 0 bases, there was a span of 6 bases. The CDR3 is 16 amino acids. The CDR3 sequence: CASSYSSSSYNSPLHF. The CDR3 nucleotides read TGTGCCAGCAGTTACTCGAGTAGCTCCTATAATTCACCCCTCCACTTT.

This chain links TRBV18 with TRBJ1-5, with TRBD1 matching over 8 bases. This CDR3 has 15 amino acids. Germline assignment: CDR1 KGHSH and CDR2 LQKENI. Unmatched junction bases numbered 8, after V lost 4 bases and J lost 6 bases. The CDR3 nucleotides read TGTGCCAGCTCACTCCAGGGACAGGTCGGTCAGCCCCAGCATTTT. The encoded protein is CASSLQGQVGQPQHF.

This chain connects TRBV7-2 to TRBJ1-5, with 7 bases matching TRBD1. Germline assignment: CDR1 SGHTA and CDR2 FQGNSA. The V gene end was trimmed by 6 bases and the J gene end by 2 bases; junction bases not matched to a gene: 10. The length of the CDR3 is 16 residues. The CDR3 nucleotides are TGTGCCAGCAGGTTGGAGGCAGGGGGAGGCAATCAGCCCCAGCATTTT. As protein: CASRLEAGGGNQPQHF.

The rearrangement uses TRBV7-2 and TRBJ2-7; D gene ambiguous. The CDR3 consists of 14 residues. The V gene's germline CDR1 is SGHTA and CDR2 FQGNSA. V shed 6 bases and J shed 0 bases, with 12 bases lying between them. Here the CDR3 reads CASSPGSISYEQYF. The CDR3 DNA sequence: TGTGCCAGCAGTCCGGGTTCCATCTCCTACGAGCAGTACTTC.

The chain couples TRBV28 to TRBJ2-3, with D perhaps TRBD2 (5 bases). V lost 4 bases, J lost 5 bases, and 7 bases lay in between. The germline V gene has CDR1 MDHEN and CDR2 SYDVKM. There are 12 residues in the CDR3. CDR3 nucleotide sequence: TGTGCCAGCAGTTGGAGGATAGATACGCAGTATTTT. Amino acid sequence: CASSWRIDTQYF.

The J gene is TRBJ2-1, the V gene TRBV7-9, with 13 bases matching TRBD2. The CDR3 spans 15 residues. The germline V gene encodes CDR1 SEHNR and CDR2 FQNEAQ (reference sequence). Trimming at V came to 3 bases and at J to 9 bases, leaving 5 bases not matched to a gene. CDR3: CASSFKGLAGFEQFF. CDR3 nucleotides: TGTGCCAGCAGCTTTAAGGGACTAGCGGGATTTGAGCAGTTCTTC.

The chain has TRBV7-2 and TRBJ2-2; 12 bases are a match to TRBD1. Looked up from germline, CDR1 is SGHTA and CDR2 is FQGNSA. The CDR3 runs 15 residues. V was pared by 5 bases and J by 8 bases, with 6 bases of the junction left unmatched. In DNA form, the CDR3 reads TGTGCCAGCAGCCGGGACAGGGGGCAAGGTGGGGAGCTGTTTTTT. Translating gives CASSRDRGQGGELFF. Full variable domain (missing parts from reference TRBV7-2 and TRBJ2-2): GAGVSQSPSNKVTEKGKDVELRCDPISGHTALYWYRQSLGQGLEFLIYFQGNSAPDKSGLPSDRFSAERTGGSVSTLTIQRTQQEDSAVYLCASSRDRGQGGELFFGEGSRLTVL.

This clone was counted between two and nine times. This chain joins TRBV19 and TRBJ1-4; D is unresolved. V lost 1 base, J lost 8 bases, and 8 bases lay in between. The CDR3 spans 13 residues. Germline lookup yields CDR1 LNHDA and CDR2 SQIVND (reference sequence). The CDR3 reads CASSIGRGEKLFF. The CDR3 DNA follows: TGTGCCAGTAGTATAGGCCGAGGGGAAAAACTGTTTTTT.

This clone has just a few counts. CDR3 nucleotide sequence: TGTGCCAGCAGTGAACGGACTAGCGGGAGCGTGGGAGAGCAGTTCTTC. Protein product: CASSERTSGSVGEQFF. V and J are TRBV25-1 and TRBJ2-1; 13 nucleotides align to TRBD2. Trimming at V came to 2 bases and at J to 10 bases, leaving 8 bases not matched to a gene. The V gene's germline CDR1 is MGHDK and CDR2 SYGVNS. This CDR3 region has 16 residues.

The gene calls are TRBV18 and TRBJ2-6; 8 positions agree with TRBD1. The germline V gene has CDR1 KGHSH and CDR2 LQKENI. V lost 2 bases, J lost 0 bases, and 12 bases stayed unmatched. The CDR3 totals 20 residues. CDR3 nucleotide sequence: TGTGCCAGCTCACCAACTCCCGGGACAGGTATCGGCTCTGGGGCCAACGTCCTGACTTTC. Translation: CASSPTPGTGIGSGANVLTF.

The genes are TRBV14 and TRBJ2-7; D is ambiguous. V lost 5 bases and J 3 bases, leaving 11 bases between the germline ends. The CDR3 consists of 13 residues. The V gene's germline CDR1 is SGHDN and CDR2 FVKESK. CDR3 sequence: CASSFKTDYEQYF. CDR3 nucleotides: TGTGCCAGCAGCTTCAAAACAGACTACGAGCAGTACTTC.

V gene TRBV9 combines with J gene TRBJ2-5; 9 bases align to TRBD2. CDR3 length: 15 amino acids. V trimming: 4 bases; J trimming: 5 bases; junction bases outside the gene matches: 9. Per germline, CDR1 SGDLS and CDR2 YYNGEE. CDR3 bases: TGTGCCAGCAGCCCCGGGGCGGGGGGGGATGAGACCCAGTACTTC. Encoded protein: CASSPGAGGDETQYF.

This chain uses TRBV4-1 with TRBJ2-1; 11 nucleotides align to TRBD1. The ends lost 1 base at V and 6 bases at J; junction bases unmatched: 2. There are 15 residues in the CDR3. The germline CDR1 and CDR2 sequences are MGHRA and YSYEKL. In DNA, the CDR3 is TGCGCCAGCAGCCAAGCCGGGACAGGGGGCAATGAGCAGTTCTTC. Translated, it gives CASSQAGTGGNEQFF.

This clone is labeled as medium-sized. The chain combines TRBV28 with TRBJ1-2; maybe TRBD1 (5 bases). With 6 bases removed from V and 2 bases from J, the gap between germline ends came to 7 bases. The length of the CDR3 is 12 residues. CDR1 is MDHEN, CDR2 SYDVKM, per germline. This CDR3 reads CASRDSNYGYTF. In DNA form, the CDR3 reads TGTGCCAGCAGAGACAGCAACTATGGCTACACCTTC.

The V and J genes are TRBV5-1 and TRBJ2-7, with 13 nucleotides matching TRBD2. Germline CDR1 and CDR2: SGHRS and YFSETQ. CDR3 size: 15 residues. The trim removed 4 bases at V and 3 bases at J, leaving 4 bases unmatched. The CDR3, as DNA: TGCGCCAGCAGCCGGACTAGCGGGAGCATCTACGAGCAGTACTTC. Its translation: CASSRTSGSIYEQYF.

The rearrangement joins TRBV7-9 to TRBJ2-5, with 9 bases aligning to TRBD2. The germline V gene has CDR1 SEHNR and CDR2 FQNEAQ (reference sequence). The CDR3 runs to 15 residues. V trimming: 6 bases; J trimming: 4 bases; junction bases outside the gene matches: 9. The CDR3 loop is CASRRLAGAGETQYF. The CDR3 region has the DNA TGTGCCAGCAGGAGGTTAGCGGGAGCGGGAGAGACCCAGTACTTC.

This clone was detected only a few times. The J gene is TRBJ2-1, the V gene TRBV5-4; a possible D gene is TRBD2 (5 bases). Trimming pared 2 bases from V and 5 bases from J, leaving 11 bases between. This CDR3 region has 14 residues. CDR1 and CDR2 from the germline V gene are SGHNT and YYREEE (reference sequence). The CDR3 spells CASSFWRVDNEQFF. The CDR3, as DNA: TGTGCCAGCAGCTTTTGGCGGGTCGACAATGAGCAGTTCTTC.